This entry lists 10 T cell receptor beta chains sequenced from one sample in a study of blood T cell repertoires in COVID-19. Here immunoSEQ multiplex PCR was the method, and the copy in TCRdb shows in-frame clones only, minus some. The sample records fewer than 400,000 clones, over 75% being singletons. Sequenced sample: PBMCs or T cells enriched from blood (not recorded which). The origin of the receptors is a man under 40 who had recovered from COVID-19.

The chain links TRBV9 to TRBJ2-7, with 10 bases aligning to TRBD1. The CDR3 consists of 15 residues. Trimming at V came to 0 bases and at J to 2 bases, leaving 2 bases not matched to a gene. Per germline, CDR1 SGDLS and CDR2 YYNGEE. The CDR3 DNA sequence: TGTGCCAGCAGCGTAGGTGGGACAGGGGCCTACGAGCAGTACTTC. This encodes CASSVGGTGAYEQYF.

The genes are TRBV10-1 and TRBJ1-1, with D unclear. This CDR3 has 15 amino acids. Trimming pared 6 bases from V and 3 bases from J, leaving 17 bases between. Germline CDR1 is WNHNN and CDR2 is SYGVQD (reference sequence). CDR3 DNA: TGCGCCAGCAGCGCCGCCGGGAAAGGCTACACTGAAGCTTTCTTT. It encodes CASSAAGKGYTEAFF.

This chain uses TRBV10-1 with TRBJ1-6, with no clear D. CDR1 WNHNN and CDR2 SYGVQD come from the germline V gene (reference sequence). The CDR3 totals 14 residues. Trimming pared 3 bases from V and 10 bases from J, leaving 13 bases between. CDR3: CASSEDRRSSPLHF. The CDR3 DNA sequence: TGCGCCAGCAGTGAAGATCGGCGGTCATCACCCCTCCACTTT.

The chain employs TRBV5-4 and TRBJ1-2, with a tentative D call TRBD1 (5 bases). CDR1 is SGHNT and CDR2 is YYREEE in the germline V gene (reference sequence). The CDR3 contains 15 residues. Trimming took off 6 bases at V and 0 bases at J, with 15 bases between the two ends. For the CDR3, the DNA is TGTGCCAGCAATTGGCTGACAGACCCTAACTATGGCTACACCTTC. Amino acid sequence: CASNWLTDPNYGYTF.

The genes are TRBV4-2 and TRBJ1-1; 8 bases match TRBD1. The CDR3 is 16 residues long. Germline CDR1 is LGHNA and CDR2 is YNFKEQ. V trimming: 0 bases; J trimming: 4 bases; junction bases outside the gene matches: 7. CDR3 nucleotide sequence: TGTGCCAGCAGCCAAGAGAGGGGGGACAGGAGCACTGAAGCTTTCTTT. Its translation: CASSQERGDRSTEAFF.

The J gene is TRBJ1-2, the V gene TRBV5-4; D is perhaps TRBD1 (6 bases). There are 14 residues in the CDR3. Germline V CDR1 and CDR2: SGHNT, YYREEE (reference sequence). Trimming stripped 0 bases from V and 8 bases from J, with 14 bases between. CDR3 in amino acids: CASSLGQANGGYTF. In nucleotides, the CDR3 is TGTGCCAGCAGCTTGGGACAGGCAAACGGGGGCTACACCTTC. Combining the CDR3 with reference TRBV5-4 and TRBJ1-2 gives the whole variable domain ETGVTQSPTHLIKTRGQQVTLRCSSQSGHNTVSWYQQALGQGPQFIFQYYREEENGRGNFPPRFSGLQFPNYSSELNVNALELDDSALYLCASSLGQANGGYTFGSGTRLTVV.

V is TRBV29-1 and J is TRBJ1-4; TRBD1 might be the D (6 bases). The germline CDR1 and CDR2 sequences are SQVTM and ANQGSEA. Trimming stripped 0 bases from V and 7 bases from J, with 12 bases between. The CDR3 is 14 residues long. The CDR3 DNA reads TGCAGCGTTGAAGATGGGGGCGGAACTGAAAAACTGTTTTTT. This codes for CSVEDGGGTEKLFF.

The count of this clone is one. This rearrangement joins TRBV5-5 to TRBJ1-5; D is unresolved. This CDR3 has 14 amino acids. The V gene lost 0 bases and the J gene lost 2 bases, with 6 bases spanning the gap. In germline, CDR1 is SGHKS, CDR2 YYEKEE (reference sequence). CDR3 in amino acids: CASSLASGNQPQHF. The CDR3 DNA reads as TGTGCCAGCAGCTTGGCGTCCGGCAATCAGCCCCAGCATTTT.

The V gene is TRBV2, the J gene TRBJ1-1; TRBD1 agrees at 9 bases. V was pared by 6 bases and J by 1 base, with 0 bases of the junction left unmatched. The germline gives CDR1 SNHLY, CDR2 FYNNEI. The CDR3 length is 13 residues. The CDR3 DNA sequence: TGTGCCAGCAGGGACAGGGGGAACACTGAAGCTTTCTTT. It translates to CASRDRGNTEAFF.

The rearrangement joins TRBV6-4 to TRBJ2-3; TRBD2 matches at 12 bases. Germline-derived CDR1 and CDR2 are MRHNA and SNTAGT. This CDR3 comprises 16 residues. V dropped 4 bases and J dropped 5; count of bases not matched to a gene: 7. CDR3: CASSASGGAGEDTQYF. CDR3 coding DNA: TGTGCCAGCAGTGCTAGCGGGGGGGCCGGTGAAGATACGCAGTATTTT.